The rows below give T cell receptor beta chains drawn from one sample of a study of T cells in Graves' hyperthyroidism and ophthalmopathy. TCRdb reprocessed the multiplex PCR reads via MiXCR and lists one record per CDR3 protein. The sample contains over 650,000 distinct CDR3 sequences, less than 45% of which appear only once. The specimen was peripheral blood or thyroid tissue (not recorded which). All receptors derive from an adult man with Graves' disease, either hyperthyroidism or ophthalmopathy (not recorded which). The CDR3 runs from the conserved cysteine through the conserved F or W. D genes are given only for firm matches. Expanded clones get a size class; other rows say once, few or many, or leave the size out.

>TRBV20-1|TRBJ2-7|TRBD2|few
CSALTTGTRKGEQYF
TGCAGTGCACTAACCACCGGGACTAGGAAGGGCGAGCAGTACTTC
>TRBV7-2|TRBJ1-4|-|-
CASSSRTLRLFF
TGTGCCAGCAGCAGTAGGACCCTGAGACTGTTTTTT
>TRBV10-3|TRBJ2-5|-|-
CAISYSQEETQYF
TGTGCCATCAGTTACTCACAGGAAGAGACCCAGTACTTC
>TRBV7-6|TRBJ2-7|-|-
CASSLAGGGQYF
TGTGCCAGCAGCTTAGCAGGGGGGGGGCAGTACTTC
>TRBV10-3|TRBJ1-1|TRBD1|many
CAISGQGNTEAFF
TGTGCCATCAGTGGACAGGGCAACACTGAAGCTTTCTTT
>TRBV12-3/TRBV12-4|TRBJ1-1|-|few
CASTPRITNTEAFF
TGTGCCAGCACCCCGAGAATTACGAACACTGAAGCTTTCTTT
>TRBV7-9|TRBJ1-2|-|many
CASSGWPLGYTF
TGTGCCAGCAGCGGGTGGCCTTTAGGCTACACCTTC
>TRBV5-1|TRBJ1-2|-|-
CASSLTGAVNDYTF
TGCGCCAGCAGCTTGACGGGGGCGGTGAACGACTACACCTTC
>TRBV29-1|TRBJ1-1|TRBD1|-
CSVHTGDTEAFF
TGCAGCGTACACACAGGGGACACTGAAGCTTTCTTT
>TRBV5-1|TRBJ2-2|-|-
CASSTALNTGELFF
TGCGCCAGCAGTACAGCGTTGAACACCGGGGAGCTGTTTTTT
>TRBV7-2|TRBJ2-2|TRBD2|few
CASSLDGLAGGPGGELFF
TGTGCCAGCAGCTTAGATGGTCTAGCGGGGGGGCCTGGCGGGGAGCTGTTTTTT
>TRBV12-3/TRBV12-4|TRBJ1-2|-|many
CASSLGGLYGYTF
TGTGCCAGCAGTTTAGGCGGTTTATATGGCTACACCTTC
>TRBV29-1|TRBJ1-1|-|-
CSVGGGTEAIF
-
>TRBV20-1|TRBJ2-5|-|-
CSAKATDQETQYF
TGCAGTGCTAAAGCGACAGACCAAGAGACCCAGTACTTC
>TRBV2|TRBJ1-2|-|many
CASSPRVLNYGYTF
TGTGCCAGCAGTCCAAGGGTGCTGAACTATGGCTACACCTTC
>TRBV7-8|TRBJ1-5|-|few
CASSSGSYNQPQHF
TGTGCCAGCAGCTCAGGGAGCTACAATCAGCCCCAGCATTTT
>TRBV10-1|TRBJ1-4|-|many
CASSESASNEKLFF
TGCGCCAGCAGTGAGTCCGCAAGTAATGAAAAACTGTTTTTT
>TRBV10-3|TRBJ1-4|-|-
CATIGHPVTNEKLFF
TGTGCCACCATTGGACACCCGGTAACTAATGAAAAACTGTTTTTT
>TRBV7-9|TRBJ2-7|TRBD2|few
CASSLGLAGGGYYEQYF
TGTGCCAGCAGCCTGGGACTAGCGGGAGGGGGCTACTACGAGCAGTACTTC
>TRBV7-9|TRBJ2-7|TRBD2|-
CASSLGGGQIYEQYF
TGTGCCAGCAGCCTCGGGGGGGGGCAAATATACGAGCAGTACTTC
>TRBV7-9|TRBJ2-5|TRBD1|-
CASIPGQGQETQYF
TGTGCCAGCATCCCCGGACAGGGCCAAGAGACCCAGTACTTC
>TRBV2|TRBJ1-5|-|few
CASSEAQSWSNQPQHF
TGTGCCAGCAGTGAAGCCCAGTCATGGAGCAATCAGCCCCAGCATTTT
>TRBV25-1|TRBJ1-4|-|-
CASSLDVGTNEKLFF
TGTGCCAGCAGTTTAGATGTCGGGACTAATGAAAAACTGTTTTTT
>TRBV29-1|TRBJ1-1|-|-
CSVDNRWAEAFF
TGCAGCGTCGACAATAGGTGGGCTGAAGCTTTCTTT
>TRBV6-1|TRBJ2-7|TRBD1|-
CASSHLTGTGGEQYF
TGTGCCAGCAGCCACTTAACAGGGACAGGTGGAGAGCAGTATTTC
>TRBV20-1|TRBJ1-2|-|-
CSATQGRDGYTF
TGCAGTGCTACCCAGGGCAGGGACGGCTACACCTTC
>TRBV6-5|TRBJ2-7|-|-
CASSYGAGAYEQYF
TGTGCCAGCAGTTACGGCGCAGGGGCCTACGAGCAGTACTTC
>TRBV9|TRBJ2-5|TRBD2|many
CASSVAGTSGLETQYF
TGTGCCAGCAGCGTAGCTGGGACTAGCGGGCTCGAGACCCAGTACTTC
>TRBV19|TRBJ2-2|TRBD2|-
CASSMGGSVTGELFF
TGTGCCAGTAGCATGGGCGGGAGCGTCACCGGGGAGCTGTTTTTT
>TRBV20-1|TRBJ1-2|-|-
CSARGPDYGYTF
TGCAGTGCTAGAGGTCCGGACTATGGCTACACCTTC
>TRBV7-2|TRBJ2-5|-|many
CASSLAGSQTQYF
TGTGCCAGCAGCTTAGCGGGGAGCCAGACCCAGTACTTC
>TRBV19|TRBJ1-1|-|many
CASSGTMNTEAFF
TGCGCCAGCAGTGGGACGATGAACACTGAAGCTTTCTTT
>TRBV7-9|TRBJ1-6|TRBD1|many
CASSLLGTGGISPLHF
TGTGCCAGCAGCTTACTGGGGACAGGGGGAATTTCACCCCTCCACTTT
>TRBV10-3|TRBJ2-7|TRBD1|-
CASSYAPGQGLVQYF
TGTGCCAGCAGTTACGCCCCGGGACAGGGTTTGGTGCAGTACTTC
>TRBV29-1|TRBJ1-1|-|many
CSVMGNLNTEAFF
TGCAGCGTTATGGGCAACTTGAACACTGAAGCTTTCTTT
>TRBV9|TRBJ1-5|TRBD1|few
CASSPPETGGRSNQPQHF
TGTGCCAGCTCACCACCGGAGACAGGGGGCCGGAGCAATCAGCCCCAGCATTTT
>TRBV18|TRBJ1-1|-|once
CASSPRQTQGTEAFF
TGTGCCAGCTCACCACGGCAGACCCAAGGGACTGAAGCTTTCTTT
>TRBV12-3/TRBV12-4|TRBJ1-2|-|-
CASSSARGTGYTF
TGTGCCAGCAGCTCCGCCCGGGGAACTGGCTACACCTTC
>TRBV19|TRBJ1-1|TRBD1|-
CASRAGGKAFF
TGTGCCAGTAGAGCAGGGGGTAAGGCTTTCTTT
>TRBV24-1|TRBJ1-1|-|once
CATSSVQANTEAFF
TGTGCCACCAGCAGTGTACAGGCTAACACTGAAGCTTTCTTT
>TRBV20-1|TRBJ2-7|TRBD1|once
CSATSGTGYEQYF
TGCAGTGCTACCTCCGGGACAGGTTACGAGCAGTACTTC
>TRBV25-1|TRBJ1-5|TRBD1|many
CASSVTGTHNQPQHF
TGTGCCAGCAGTGTGACAGGGACCCACAATCAGCCCCAGCATTTT
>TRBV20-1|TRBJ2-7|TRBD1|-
CSARKAMDRGEREQYF
TGCAGTGCTAGGAAAGCCATGGACAGGGGGGAACGTGAGCAGTACTTC
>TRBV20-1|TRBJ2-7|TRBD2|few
CATLGSGTYEQYF
TGCGCAACACTGGGGAGCGGGACCTACGAGCAGTACTTC
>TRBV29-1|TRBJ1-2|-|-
CSVVPGGLDYGYTF
TGCAGCGTTGTACCCGGAGGGTTGGACTATGGCTACACCTTC
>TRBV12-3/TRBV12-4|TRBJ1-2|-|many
CASSLQEIYGYTF
TGTGCCAGCAGCCTACAGGAGATCTATGGCTACACCTTC
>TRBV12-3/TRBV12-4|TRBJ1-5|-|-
CASSFWGFNQPQRF
TGTGCCAGCAGTTTTTGGGGGTTCAATCAGCCCCAGCGTTTT
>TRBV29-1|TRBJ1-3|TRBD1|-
CSVKTGLNTIYF
TGCAGCGTGAAGACAGGGTTGAACACCATATATTTT
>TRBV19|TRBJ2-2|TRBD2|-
CASRTREGMVTGELFF
TGTGCCAGTAGGACCCGGGAGGGGATGGTCACCGGGGAGCTGTTTTTT
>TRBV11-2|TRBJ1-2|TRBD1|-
CASRRAGGDLNYGYTF
TGTGCCAGCAGGCGGGCAGGGGGCGATCTTAACTATGGCTACACCTTC
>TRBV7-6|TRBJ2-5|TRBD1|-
CASTPGGQGVSETQYF
TGTGCCAGCACCCCCGGGGGACAGGGTGTATCTGAGACCCAGTACTTC
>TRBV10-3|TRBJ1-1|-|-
CAIDDGGNTEAFF
TGTGCCATCGACGACGGGGGGAACACTGAAGCTTTCTTT
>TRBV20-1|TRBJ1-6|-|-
CSAREGEYNSPLHF
TGCAGTGCTAGAGAAGGGGAGTATAATTCACCCCTCCACTTT
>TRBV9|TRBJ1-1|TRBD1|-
CASSGGFPLGQGPTEAFF
TGTGCCAGCAGCGGAGGGTTCCCCTTGGGACAGGGGCCCACTGAAGCTTTCTTT
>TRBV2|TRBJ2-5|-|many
CASRREVQETQYF
TGTGCCAGCAGGAGGGAAGTTCAAGAGACCCAGTACTTC